These T cell receptor beta chains were read from a single sample in a study of control samples from healthy donors and cancer patients. Measured with immunoSEQ multiplex PCR; TCRdb has only the in-frame clones, and not every one. This table has about 190,000 clones, approximately 90% appearing once. The sequenced sample consisted of blood. The receptor set was obtained from a man aged 25 to 45 in good health. Each CDR3 is given with its conserved first and last residue. A D gene is named only where the DNA matches it firmly. The size of a clone is reported for some rows only, either as once, few or many, or as a class for expanded clones.

clone size	D gene	V gene	J gene	CDR3 protein	CDR3 DNA
NA	TRBD2	TRBV19	TRBJ2-1	CASSRTSGDNEQFF	TGTGCCAGTAGTAGGACTAGCGGGGACAATGAGCAGTTCTTC
NA	NA	TRBV24-1	TRBJ2-5	CATSDSGYRGTQYF	TGTGCCACCAGTGATAGTGGGTACCGGGGGACCCAGTACTTC
NA	NA	TRBV19	TRBJ1-6	CASSIEGVGSPLHF	TGTGCCAGTAGTATAGAGGGGGTCGGTTCACCCCTCCACTTT
once	NA	TRBV30	TRBJ1-1	CAWSMPVNTEAFF	TGTGCCTGGAGTATGCCGGTGAACACTGAAGCTTTCTTT
NA	NA	TRBV6-1	TRBJ2-1	CASSEVWRDEQFF	TGTGCCAGCAGTGAAGTTTGGAGGGATGAGCAGTTCTTC
NA	TRBD1	TRBV5-1	TRBJ1-2	CASSYGQGMNGYTF	TGCGCCAGCAGCTACGGACAGGGGATGAATGGCTACACCTTC
NA	TRBD1	TRBV5-1	TRBJ1-1	CASSLEGTGEAFF	TGCGCCAGCAGCTTGGAGGGGACAGGTGAAGCTTTCTTT
NA	TRBD1	TRBV6-5	TRBJ2-4	CASSPGQGRDIQYF	TGTGCCAGCAGCCCGGGACAGGGTAGGGACATTCAGTACTTC
NA	NA	TRBV2	TRBJ1-5	CASSEQGWVNQPQHF	TGTGCCAGCAGTGAACAGGGTTGGGTCAATCAGCCCCAGCATTTT
NA	TRBD2	TRBV3-1/TRBV3-2	TRBJ2-3	CASSRGLAGGGTDTQYF	TGTGCCAGCAGCCGCGGACTAGCGGGGGGGGGCACAGATACGCAGTATTTT
NA	TRBD1	TRBV10-2	TRBJ1-1	CASRDRYTEAFF	TGCGCCAGCAGGGACAGGTACACTGAAGCTTTCTTT
NA	NA	TRBV21-1	TRBJ1-5	CASSLRGQGRSNQPQHF	TGTGCCAGCAGCCTACGCGGACAGGGGCGAAGCAATCAGCCCCAGCATTTT
NA	TRBD1	TRBV5-4	TRBJ2-3	CASSFDRDTTDTQYF	TGTGCCAGCAGTTTTGACAGGGACACGACAGATACGCAGTATTTT
NA	NA	TRBV4-2	TRBJ2-1	CASSQGTIYNEQFF	TGTGCCAGCAGCCAAGGGACTATTTACAATGAGCAGTTCTTC
NA	NA	TRBV5-4	TRBJ1-5	CASSLDGQPQHF	TGTGCCAGCAGCTTAGACGGTCAGCCCCAGCATTTT
NA	TRBD1	TRBV7-8	TRBJ2-2	CASSSDTGTVYTGELFF	TGTGCCAGCAGCTCGGATACCGGGACAGTGTACACCGGGGAGCTGTTTTTT
NA	NA	TRBV4-1	TRBJ1-5	CASSQDFGINQPQHF	TGCGCCAGCAGCCAAGACTTCGGCATAAATCAGCCCCAGCATTTT
NA	NA	TRBV10-1	TRBJ2-7	CASSENRRGYEQYF	TGCGCCAGCAGTGAAAATAGACGGGGCTACGAGCAGTACTTC
NA	TRBD1	TRBV4-2	TRBJ2-4	CASSSGQGENIQYF	TGTGCCAGCAGCTCAGGACAGGGGGAAAACATTCAGTACTTC
few	NA	TRBV4-2	TRBJ2-7	CASSQDSHEQYF	TGTGCCAGCAGCCAAGATAGCCACGAGCAGTACTTC
NA	NA	TRBV11-3	TRBJ2-1	CASSYDGYNEQFF	TGTGCCAGCAGCTATGACGGATACAATGAGCAGTTCTTC
NA	NA	TRBV2	TRBJ2-3	CASTTDSSTDTQYF	TGTGCCAGCACCACCGACAGCAGCACAGATACGCAGTATTTT
NA	TRBD2	TRBV6-1	TRBJ2-7	CAGSESLWGTNSYEQYF	TGTGCCGGCAGTGAGTCGTTATGGGGGACTAACTCCTACGAGCAGTACTTC
NA	TRBD2	TRBV29-1	TRBJ2-7	CSVATGGSSSYEQYF	TGCAGCGTGGCCACGGGGGGGTCGAGCTCCTACGAGCAGTACTTC
NA	NA	TRBV2	TRBJ1-6	CASSLKGGVIQALHF	TGTGCCAGCAGCTTAAAGGGAGGGGTAATTCAGGCCCTCCACTTT
NA	NA	TRBV24-1	TRBJ2-3	CATNTGGRSTDTQYF	TGTGCCACCAATACTGGAGGACGCAGCACAGATACGCAGTATTTT
NA	TRBD2	TRBV9	TRBJ2-2	CASSVGTSGGTGELFF	TGTGCCAGCAGCGTGGGGACTAGCGGGGGGACCGGGGAGCTGTTTTTT
once	NA	TRBV7-2	TRBJ1-2	CASTRQFSVILSEGYTF	TGTGCCAGCACCCGACAGTTTAGCGTCATCTTAAGTGAGGGCTACACCTTC